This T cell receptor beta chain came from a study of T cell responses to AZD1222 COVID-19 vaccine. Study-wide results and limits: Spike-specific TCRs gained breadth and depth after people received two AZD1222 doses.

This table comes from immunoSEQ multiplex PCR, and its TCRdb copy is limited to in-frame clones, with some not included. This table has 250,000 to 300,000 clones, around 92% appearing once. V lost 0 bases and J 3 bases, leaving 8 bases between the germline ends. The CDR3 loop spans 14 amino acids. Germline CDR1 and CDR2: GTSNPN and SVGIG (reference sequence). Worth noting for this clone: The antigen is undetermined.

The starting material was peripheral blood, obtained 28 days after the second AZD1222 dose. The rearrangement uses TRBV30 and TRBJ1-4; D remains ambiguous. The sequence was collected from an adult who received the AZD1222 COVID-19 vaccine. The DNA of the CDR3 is TGTGCCTGGAGTGTGGCACAGCCTAATGAAAAACTGTTTTTT. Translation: CAWSVAQPNEKLFF. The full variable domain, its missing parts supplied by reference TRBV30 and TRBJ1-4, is SQTIHQWPATLVQPVGSPLSLECTVEGTSNPNLYWYRQAAGRGLQLLFYSVGIGQISSEVPQNLSASRPQDRQFILSSKKLLLSDSGFYLCAWSVAQPNEKLFFGSGTQLSVL.